This T cell receptor (beta chain) was recorded in a study of cytomegalovirus exposure and HLA in healthy donors. This CDR3 has 18 amino acids. V was cut by 2 bases and J by 0 bases, with 14 bases left in between. Germline V CDR1 and CDR2: SGHVS, FQNEAQ. Worth noting for this clone: Its antigen is not identified.

Study results and limitations: Trimming of TCR beta V- and J-genes showed a link, identified in a later analysis, to a missense DCLRE1C variant.

The PCR was carried out with 60 Vbeta primers and 13 Jbeta primers. Clones were read by immunoSEQ multiplex PCR, and TCRdb kept only the in-frame ones, dropping some. Of about 130,000 clones listed, roughly three quarters are singletons. Source material: PBMCs. The chain joins TRBV7-8 to TRBJ2-6; D perhaps matches TRBD1 (5 bases). This TCR derives from a man aged 25-45 years in good health and CMV-seropositive. This CDR3 is CASSLRGRVSSGANVLTF. DNA of the CDR3: TGTGCCAGCAGCTTAAGGGGCAGGGTGAGCTCTGGGGCCAACGTCCTGACTTTC.